This is a list of T cell receptor beta chains from one sample in a study of T cell repertoires in cytomegalovirus infection. One entry per CDR3 protein results from TCRdb running MiXCR on the reads. Of more than 200,000 distinct CDR3 sequences in the sample, approximately 9.2% were seen once. The specimen sequenced was PBMCs. These receptors were collected from a human donor in good health (CMV status not recorded). Some clones in this sample may be carry-over from other donors' samples. Both conserved end residues are part of each CDR3. The D gene is left open where the match is weak. A clone size is listed for some rows: how often the clone was seen (once, few, many), or a class if it is expanded.

.	.	TRBJ1-6	TRBV4-2	CASSQDRAGEASPLHF	TGTGCCAGCAGCCAAGATCGGGCAGGGGAGGCTTCACCCCTCCACTTT
TRBD2	.	TRBJ2-2	TRBV19	CASSIGVRTSGELFF	TGTGCCAGTAGTATTGGGGTGAGGACTAGCGGGGAGCTGTTTTTT
.	many	TRBJ1-6	TRBV7-2	CASSLVDNSPLHF	TGTGCCAGCAGCTTAGTTGATAATTCACCCCTCCACTTT
.	many	TRBJ1-6	TRBV7-2	CASSLVASPLHF	TGTGCCAGCAGCTTAGTGGCTTCACCCCTCCACTTT
.	few	TRBJ1-1	TRBV11-2	CASSLDRVGAMNTEAFF	TGTGCCAGCAGCTTAGACCGTGTTGGGGCTATGAACACTGAAGCTTTCTTT
.	many	TRBJ1-5	TRBV7-2	CASSLVPRGIGNQPQHF	TGTGCCAGCAGCTTAGTCCCTCGCGGGATCGGCAATCAGCCCCAGCATTTT
.	few	TRBJ2-1	TRBV18	CASSPPSPGGNEQFF	TGTGCCAGCTCACCACCGTCGCCAGGAGGGAATGAGCAGTTCTTC
TRBD1	many	TRBJ1-6	TRBV6-1	CASSERTGVNSPLHF	TGTGCCAGCAGTGAAAGGACAGGCGTAAATTCACCCCTCCACTTT
.	many	TRBJ1-5	TRBV7-2	CASSLSPGSRSNQPQHF	TGTGCCAGCAGCTTAAGCCCCGGTTCTAGAAGTAATCAGCCCCAGCATTTT
.	many	TRBJ1-6	TRBV7-2	CASSLEAGRRSPLHF	TGTGCCAGCAGCTTAGAGGCGGGCCGGAGATCACCCCTCCACTTT
.	many	TRBJ2-1	TRBV7-2	CASSLRQTASEQFF	TGTGCCAGCAGCTTAAGACAAACAGCGAGTGAGCAGTTCTTC
TRBD2	many	TRBJ2-5	TRBV7-8	CASSLAGNGRGETQYF	TGTGCCAGCAGCCTAGCGGGGAACGGGAGAGGGGAGACCCAGTACTTC
.	many	TRBJ1-5	TRBV7-9	CASTEGANQPQHF	TGTGCCAGCACCGAGGGTGCCAATCAGCCCCAGCATTTT
.	many	TRBJ2-7	TRBV7-6	CASSFGPGSSYEQYF	TGTGCCAGCAGCTTCGGCCCCGGGAGCTCCTACGAGCAGTACTTC
.	many	TRBJ2-5	TRBV5-5	CASSLGLRERTQYF	TGTGCCAGCAGCCTCGGACTACGAGAGCGGACCCAGTACTTC
.	many	TRBJ1-2	TRBV28	CASSTHGGFNYGYTF	TGTGCCAGCAGCACGCACGGAGGGTTCAACTATGGCTACACCTTC
.	many	TRBJ2-7	TRBV7-2	CASSFLGEQYF	TGTGCCAGCAGCTTCTTGGGAGAGCAGTACTTC
.	many	TRBJ2-7	TRBV7-2	CASSLGNEQYF	TGTGCCAGCAGCTTAGGCAACGAGCAGTACTTC
.	.	TRBJ2-1	TRBV28	CASSSRDPATYNEQFF	TGTGCCAGCAGTTCAAGGGACCCCGCCACATACAATGAGCAGTTCTTC
.	.	TRBJ1-1	TRBV20-1	CSARIPGNMNTEAFF	TGCAGTGCTAGAATCCCAGGTAACATGAACACTGAAGCTTTCTTT
.	few	TRBJ1-6	TRBV20-1	CSARGTDGSPLHF	TGCAGTGCTAGAGGGACCGACGGTTCACCCCTCCACTTT
.	many	TRBJ2-5	TRBV6-1	CASSEGIRAQETQYF	TGTGCCAGCAGTGAAGGAATAAGGGCTCAAGAGACCCAGTACTTC
TRBD1	many	TRBJ2-3	TRBV19	CASRDREGWIDTQYF	TGTGCCAGTAGGGACAGGGAAGGATGGATTGATACGCAGTATTTT
.	many	TRBJ1-2	TRBV7-9	CASSYQGRSGYTF	TGTGCCAGCAGTTATCAGGGGCGGAGCGGCTACACCTTC
TRBD1	once	TRBJ2-3	TRBV7-2	CASSLGEGADAQYF	TGTGCCAGCAGCTTAGGCGAGGGGGCAGATGCGCAGTATTTT
TRBD1	.	TRBJ1-6	TRBV19	CASTAYRGNYNSPLHF	TGTGCCAGTACCGCTTACAGGGGGAACTATAATTCACCCCTCCACTTT
.	many	TRBJ1-1	TRBV7-2	CASSLGGSGNTEAFF	TGTGCCAGCAGCTTAGGTGGGTCGGGGAACACTGAAGCTTTCTTT
.	few	TRBJ1-2	TRBV6-2/TRBV6-3	CASSYSERIYGYTF	TGTGCCAGCAGTTACTCGGAGAGAATCTATGGCTACACCTTC
.	few	TRBJ1-2	TRBV19	CASKARPENYGYTF	TGTGCCAGTAAGGCCCGTCCGGAGAACTATGGCTACACCTTC
.	many	TRBJ2-3	TRBV6-5	CASSSDRRGTDTQYF	TGTGCCAGCAGTTCGGACCGACGGGGCACAGATACGCAGTATTTT
.	many	TRBJ1-1	TRBV7-2	CASSSRTEMNTEAFF	TGTGCCAGCAGCTCTAGGACAGAGATGAACACTGAAGCTTTCTTT
.	.	TRBJ2-7	TRBV6-1	CASTPIRQSYEQYF	TGTGCCAGCACCCCTATCCGACAGTCCTACGAGCAGTACTTC
.	few	TRBJ1-6	TRBV19	CASKGGSNSPLHF	TGTGCCAGTAAGGGTGGATCTAATTCACCCCTCCACTTT
TRBD1	many	TRBJ1-4	TRBV28	CASSSVHRGENEKLFF	TGTGCCAGCAGTTCGGTCCACAGGGGGGAGAATGAAAAACTGTTTTTT
.	many	TRBJ1-5	TRBV7-2	CASSLSIGPGNQPQHF	TGTGCCAGCAGCTTATCGATCGGACCAGGGAATCAGCCCCAGCATTTT
.	many	TRBJ1-2	TRBV7-2	CASSFRGDDYGYTF	TGTGCCAGCAGCTTTAGAGGGGACGACTATGGCTACACCTTC
TRBD1	many	TRBJ1-5	TRBV20-1	CSTNPTGDYNQPQHF	TGCAGTACCAACCCGACAGGGGACTACAATCAGCCCCAGCATTTT
TRBD1	.	TRBJ1-6	TRBV29-1	CSVLTGTGDSPLHF	TGCAGCGTATTAACCGGGACAGGGGATTCACCCCTCCACTTT
TRBD1	.	TRBJ1-1	TRBV20-1	CSARTGFSSVSEAFF	TGCAGTGCTAGGACAGGGTTTTCAAGTGTCTCTGAAGCTTTCTTT
.	many	TRBJ1-5	TRBV7-2	CASSLGGGSSNQPQHF	TGTGCCAGCAGCTTAGGGGGAGGGTCTAGCAATCAGCCCCAGCATTTT
TRBD1	few	TRBJ1-5	TRBV19	CASTGTGGFRNQPQHF	TGTGCCAGCACCGGGACAGGGGGGTTTCGCAATCAGCCCCAGCATTTT
TRBD1	few	TRBJ1-1	TRBV12-3/TRBV12-4	CASRGTGGITEAFF	TGTGCCAGCAGGGGAACAGGGGGGATCACTGAAGCTTTCTTT